Included here is one T cell receptor beta chain sequence, with context. This record comes from a study of blood T cell repertoires in COVID-19. Overall study context: Acute and convalescent COVID-19 samples came from the United States, Italy and Spain. The cDNA or gDNA used as material had been derived from T cells, B-cell-depleted T cells, or PBMCs.

Original analysis: Estimation of nucleated cell counts relied on the amplification of reference gene primers. Measured with immunoSEQ multiplex PCR; TCRdb has only the in-frame clones, and not every one. The DNA was the basis for D and trimming; V, J and clone size are from that table. This sample has about 110,000 clones, with approximately 82% found just once. The germline gives CDR1 SEHNR, CDR2 FQNEAQ (reference sequence). The length of the CDR3 is 18 residues. Trimming removed 3 bases from V and 0 bases from J, with 18 bases in between. This chain uses TRBV7-9 with TRBJ2-1; D perhaps matches TRBD1 (7 bases). The receptor was derived from a woman older than 75 with active or convalescent COVID-19. Sequenced input: peripheral blood. The CDR3, as DNA: TGTGCCAGCAGCTTTCCCCAGGGGGGTTGGTTCTCCTACAATGAGCAGTTCTTC. It translates to CASSFPQGGWFSYNEQFF.